This TCR beta chain was profiled in a study of control samples from healthy donors and cancer patients. The repertoire was sequenced with immunoSEQ multiplex PCR; TCRdb's copy has only in-frame clones and lacks some. The sample lists about 190,000 clones; about 90% were seen once. Looked up from germline, CDR1 is MNHEY and CDR2 is SMNVEV (reference sequence). The CDR3 runs to 12 residues. The V and J ends lost 8 bases and 4 bases respectively, with 11 bases between them. The chain joins TRBV27 to TRBJ1-1, with a possible D match to TRBD1 (5 bases). The origin of this receptor is a man aged 30 to 45 in good health. Source material: blood. The CDR3 DNA sequence: TGTGCCAGCTGGGGGGTTGGCACTGAAGCTTTCTTT. The encoded protein is CASWGVGTEAFF.